This T cell receptor beta chain came from a study of shared clonotypes between healthy human individuals. The CDR3 has 12 amino acids. Profiling relied on immunoSEQ multiplex PCR, and the TCRdb table lists in-frame clones only, not all of them. The sample lists about 380,000 clones, about 96% seen once, with around 0.32% in the top ten. The gene calls are TRBV12-1 and TRBJ1-2; the table's TRBD1 call for D was not verified on the DNA. TRBV12-1 is recorded as a pseudogene. This sequence originates from a man under 40 in good health. Sequencing input: memory CD8+ T cells sorted from blood. Subset here: CD45RO+ cells pooled with CCR7-negative TemRA cells. The CDR3 DNA reads as TGTGCCAGCAGCCCGATGACAGGGGGATGGACCTTC. It is translated as CASSPMTGGWTF.